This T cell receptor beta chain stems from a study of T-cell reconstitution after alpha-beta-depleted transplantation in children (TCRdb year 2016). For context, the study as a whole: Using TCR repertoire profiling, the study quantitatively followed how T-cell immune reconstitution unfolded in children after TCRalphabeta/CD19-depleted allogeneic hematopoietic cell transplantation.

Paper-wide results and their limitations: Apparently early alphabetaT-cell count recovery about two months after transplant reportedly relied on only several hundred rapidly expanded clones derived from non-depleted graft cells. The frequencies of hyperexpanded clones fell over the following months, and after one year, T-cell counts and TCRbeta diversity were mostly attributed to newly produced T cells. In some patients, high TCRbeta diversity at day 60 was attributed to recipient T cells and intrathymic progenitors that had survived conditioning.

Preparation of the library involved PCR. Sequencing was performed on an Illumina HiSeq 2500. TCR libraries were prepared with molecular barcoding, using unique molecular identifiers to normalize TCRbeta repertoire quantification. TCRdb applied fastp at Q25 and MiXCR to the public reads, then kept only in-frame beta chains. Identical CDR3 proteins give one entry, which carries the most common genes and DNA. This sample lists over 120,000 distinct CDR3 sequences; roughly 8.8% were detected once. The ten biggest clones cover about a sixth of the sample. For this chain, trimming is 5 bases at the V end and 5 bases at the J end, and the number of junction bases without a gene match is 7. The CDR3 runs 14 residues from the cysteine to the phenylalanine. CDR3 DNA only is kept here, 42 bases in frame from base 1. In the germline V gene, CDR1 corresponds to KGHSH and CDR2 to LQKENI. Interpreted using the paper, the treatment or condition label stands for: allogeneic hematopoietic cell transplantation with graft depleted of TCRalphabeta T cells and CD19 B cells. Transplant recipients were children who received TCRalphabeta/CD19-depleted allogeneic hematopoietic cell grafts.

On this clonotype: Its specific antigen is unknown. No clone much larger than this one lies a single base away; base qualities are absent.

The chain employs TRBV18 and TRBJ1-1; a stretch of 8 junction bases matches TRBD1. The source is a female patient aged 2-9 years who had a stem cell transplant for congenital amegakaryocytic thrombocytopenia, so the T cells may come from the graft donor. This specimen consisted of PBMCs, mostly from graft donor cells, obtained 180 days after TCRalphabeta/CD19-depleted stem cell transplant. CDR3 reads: CASSATGVYTEAFF. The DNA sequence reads TGTGCCAGCTCAGCGACAGGGGTTTATACTGAAGCTTTCTTT.